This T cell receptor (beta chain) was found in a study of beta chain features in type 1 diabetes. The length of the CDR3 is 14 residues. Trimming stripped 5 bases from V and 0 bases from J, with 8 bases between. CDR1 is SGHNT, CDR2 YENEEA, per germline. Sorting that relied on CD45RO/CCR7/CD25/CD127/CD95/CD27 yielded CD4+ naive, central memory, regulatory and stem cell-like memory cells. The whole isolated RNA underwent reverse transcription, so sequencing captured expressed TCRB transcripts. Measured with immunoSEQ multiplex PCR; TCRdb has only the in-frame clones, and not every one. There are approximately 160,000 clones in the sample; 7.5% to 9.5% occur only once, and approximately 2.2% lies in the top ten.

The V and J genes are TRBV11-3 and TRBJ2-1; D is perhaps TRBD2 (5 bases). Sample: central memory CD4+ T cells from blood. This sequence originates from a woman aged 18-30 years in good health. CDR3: CASSRRNSYNEQFF. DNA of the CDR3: TGTGCCAGCAGCCGGAGGAACTCCTACAATGAGCAGTTCTTC.